The 30 T cell receptor beta chains below were found in one sample sequenced in a study of CXCR3-negative and CXCR3-positive naive CD8 T cells. Whole-study findings and limits: Comparison of naive cells showed more hydrophobic TRB CDR3s in CXCR3-positive than in CXCR3-negative naive cells.

Through 5' RACE with UMI labels, the TRB cDNA libraries were prepared. Following a re-call of the 5' RACE reads, TCRdb has one entry per CDR3 protein and lacks DNA. Its table records 65,000 to 90,000 distinct CDR3 sequences. These receptors' antigens are unknown. The source material was naive CXCR3+ CD8+ T cells from blood. Subset defined: CD45RO-CCR7+CD27+CD95- naive CD8+ T cells expressing CXCR3 (TNR3+). The receptors come from a human donor in good health. Some clones in this sample may be carry-over from other donors' samples.

J is TRBJ2-7 and V is TRBV6-2 or TRBV6-3. This CDR3 region has 14 residues. Germline CDR1 is MNHEY and CDR2 is SVGEGT. CDR3 amino acids: CASSPTSSDYEQYF.

V gene TRBV18 combines with J gene TRBJ1-1; the D call from TCRdb, TRBD1, cannot be confirmed without DNA. The CDR3 length is 15 residues. Germline CDR1 KGHSH, CDR2 LQKENI. The CDR3 spells CASSPGQELYTEAFF.

The rearrangement uses TRBV7-9 and TRBJ1-1; the TRBD1 assignment by TCRdb is unverifiable without DNA. This CDR3 is built from 15 residues. Germline CDR1 SEHNR, CDR2 FQNEAQ (reference sequence). The CDR3 loop is CASSLPQTGSSEAFF.

This rearrangement joins TRBV2 to TRBJ2-7; TCRdb names TRBD2, which stays unverified in the absence of DNA. Germline V gives CDR1 SNHLY, CDR2 FYNNEI. This CDR3 is built from 13 residues. The CDR3 loop reads CASTSATSWEQYF.

This rearrangement joins TRBV7-9 to TRBJ2-3; TCRdb's D call of TRBD1 is untestable without DNA. This CDR3 comprises 15 residues. From germline, CDR1 is SEHNR and CDR2 FQNEAQ (reference sequence). The CDR3: CASSWDRLVTDTQYF.

The rearrangement links TRBV6-4 to TRBJ2-5; the D call from TCRdb, TRBD2, cannot be confirmed without DNA. The germline gives CDR1 MRHNA, CDR2 SNTAGT. The CDR3 is made up of 15 amino acids. The CDR3 loop is CATSATAGGLETQYF.

The chain links TRBV4-2 to TRBJ2-1; without DNA, the TCRdb call of TRBD1 cannot be checked. The germline V gene encodes CDR1 LGHNA and CDR2 YNFKEQ. The CDR3 loop spans 15 amino acids. CDR3 amino acids: CASSQEGGIYNEQFF.

The J gene is TRBJ1-2, the V gene TRBV29-1. The CDR3 is 13 amino acids. The germline V gene encodes CDR1 SQVTM and CDR2 ANQGSEA. CDR3 region: CSVEDGANYGYTF.

The rearrangement joins TRBV12-3 or TRBV12-4 to TRBJ1-4. The CDR3 covers 17 residues. The CDR3 spells CASSLPEAATTNEKLFF.

This chain links TRBV7-2 with TRBJ2-5; lacking DNA, the TRBD2 call made by TCRdb goes unchecked. Germline values: CDR1 SGHTA, CDR2 FQGNSA. The CDR3 loop spans 13 amino acids. The CDR3 loop is CASSQILEETQYF.

The genes are TRBV19 and TRBJ1-1; TCRdb's D call, TRBD1, is unchecked because there is no DNA. Germline V lookup: CDR1 LNHDA, CDR2 SQIVND (reference sequence). The CDR3 runs to 13 residues. Here the CDR3 reads CASSMLGATEAFF.

The chain combines TRBV29-1 with TRBJ2-1; TCRdb picks TRBD1, but there is no DNA to check that call. The CDR3 runs 14 residues. The germline V gene encodes CDR1 SQVTM and CDR2 ANQGSEA. The CDR3 sequence: CSVEKQGDYNEQFF.

The chain is built from TRBV3-1 and TRBJ2-7; absent DNA, TCRdb's TRBD1 call cannot be checked. The CDR3 has 15 amino acids. Germline CDR1 reads LGHDT; CDR2 reads YNNKEL (reference sequence). The CDR3 region is CASSRTDSPLAEQYF.

The chain couples TRBV21-1 to TRBJ1-5. TRBV21-1 is a pseudogene. The CDR3 runs 20 residues. CDR3 in amino acids: CASSIGIVRERPYSNQPQHF.

The CDR3 sequence is CASSRSGDTQYF. The chain employs TRBV12-3 or TRBV12-4 and TRBJ2-3. The CDR3 length is 12 residues.

The chain recombines TRBV28 with TRBJ2-7. Germline V gene lookup returns CDR1 MDHEN and CDR2 SYDVKM. This CDR3 contains 12 residues. CDR3 sequence reads: CASSFLNYEQYF.

The V gene is TRBV27, the J gene TRBJ2-3. The CDR3 is 16 residues long. Germline loops: CDR1 MNHEY, CDR2 SMNVEV (reference sequence). The CDR3 here is CASARRVVTFTDTQYF.

This chain joins TRBV18 and TRBJ2-7; TCRdb's assignment of TRBD1 cannot be checked, as there is no DNA. Germline V gene sequence: CDR1 KGHSH, CDR2 LQKENI. This CDR3 spans 13 amino acids. CDR3: CASSPGTAYEQYF.

The CDR3 region is CASSYLAGGAHNEQFF. This chain links TRBV6-5 with TRBJ2-1; checking the TCRdb D call of TRBD2 is not possible without DNA. This CDR3 has 16 residues. Germline V lookup: CDR1 MNHEY, CDR2 SVGAGI.

The gene calls are TRBV29-1 and TRBJ2-5; TCRdb reports TRBD2, a call that lacks DNA to check it against. Germline V gene data show CDR1 as SQVTM and CDR2 as ANQGSEA. The CDR3 sequence is 15 residues long. CDR3: CSVEREDHSQETQYF.

V is TRBV3-1 and J is TRBJ2-7; lacking DNA, the TRBD1 call made by TCRdb goes unchecked. The germline V gene has CDR1 LGHDT and CDR2 YNNKEL (reference sequence). This CDR3 comprises 18 residues. This chain's CDR3 is CASSQEAGTGPLSYEQYF.

The CDR3 spells CSVNAGYEQYF. The V and J genes are TRBV29-1 and TRBJ2-7; the D gene TCRdb calls, TRBD2, cannot be checked with no DNA. The germline V gene has CDR1 SQVTM and CDR2 ANQGSEA. The CDR3 totals 11 residues.

The gene calls are TRBV19 and TRBJ2-2; the D gene TCRdb calls, TRBD1, cannot be checked with no DNA. The CDR3 spans 13 residues. Germline CDR1 is LNHDA and CDR2 is SQIVND (reference sequence). The CDR3: CASSIGGAGELFF.

The V call is TRBV28, the J call TRBJ1-1. Germline assignment: CDR1 MDHEN and CDR2 SYDVKM. The CDR3 extends over 14 amino acids. The CDR3 spells CASSFTGWGTEAFF.

This chain uses TRBV7-9 with TRBJ2-2; TCRdb outputs TRBD1, but without DNA this stays unchecked. Germline CDR1 and CDR2: SEHNR and FQNEAQ (reference sequence). The CDR3 is made up of 15 amino acids. Here the CDR3 reads CASSLGTATTGELFF.

The chain employs TRBV12-3 or TRBV12-4 and TRBJ2-7; the TCRdb D gene call, TRBD2, has no DNA to confirm it. The CDR3 length is 13 residues. CDR3 region: CASSPGGPNEQYF.

The chain has TRBV24-1 and TRBJ2-3; TCRdb's D gene call, TRBD2, goes unchecked for lack of DNA. The CDR3 runs to 18 residues. The V gene's germline CDR1 is KGHDR and CDR2 SFDVKD. The CDR3 sequence: CATSDLRTSGTHGDTQYF.

The J gene is TRBJ2-7, the V gene TRBV15; TCRdb gives TRBD1 as the D gene, but with no DNA this cannot be confirmed. The CDR3 is made up of 15 amino acids. Germline CDR1 is LNHNV and CDR2 is YYDKDF (reference sequence). This CDR3 is CATSSRDRGSYEQYF.

V is TRBV7-6 and J is TRBJ2-2. CDR3 size: 15 residues. From germline, CDR1 is SGHVS and CDR2 FNYEAQ. This chain's CDR3 is CASSLEFPNTGELFF.

The CDR3 region is CASSLVRGYEQYF. The chain recombines TRBV7-9 with TRBJ2-7. The CDR3 covers 13 residues. The germline V gene has CDR1 SEHNR and CDR2 FQNEAQ (reference sequence).